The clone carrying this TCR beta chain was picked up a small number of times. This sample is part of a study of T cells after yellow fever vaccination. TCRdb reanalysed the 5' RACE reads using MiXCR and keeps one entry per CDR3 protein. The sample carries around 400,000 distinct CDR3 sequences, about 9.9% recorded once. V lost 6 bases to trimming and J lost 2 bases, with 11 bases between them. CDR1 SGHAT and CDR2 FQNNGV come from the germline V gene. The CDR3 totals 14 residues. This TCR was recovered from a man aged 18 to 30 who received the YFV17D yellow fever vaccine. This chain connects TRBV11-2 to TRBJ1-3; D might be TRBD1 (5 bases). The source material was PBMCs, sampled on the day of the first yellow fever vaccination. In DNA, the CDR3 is TGTGCCAGCAGGGTCACAGGTGCTGGAAACACCATATATTTT. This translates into CASRVTGAGNTIYF.